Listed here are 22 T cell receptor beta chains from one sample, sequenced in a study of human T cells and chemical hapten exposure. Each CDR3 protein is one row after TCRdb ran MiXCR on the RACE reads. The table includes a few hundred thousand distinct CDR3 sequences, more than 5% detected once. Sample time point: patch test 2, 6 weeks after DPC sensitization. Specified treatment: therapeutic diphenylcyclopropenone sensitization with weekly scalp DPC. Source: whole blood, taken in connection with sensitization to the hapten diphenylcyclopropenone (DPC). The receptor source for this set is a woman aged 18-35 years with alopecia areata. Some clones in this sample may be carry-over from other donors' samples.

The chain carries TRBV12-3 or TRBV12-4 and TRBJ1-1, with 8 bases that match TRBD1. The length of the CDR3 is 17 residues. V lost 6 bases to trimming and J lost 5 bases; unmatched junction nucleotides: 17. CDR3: CASSPDRGHTARTEAFF. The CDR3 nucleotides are TGTGCCAGCAGCCCTGACAGGGGACACACCGCAAGGACTGAAGCTTTCTTT.

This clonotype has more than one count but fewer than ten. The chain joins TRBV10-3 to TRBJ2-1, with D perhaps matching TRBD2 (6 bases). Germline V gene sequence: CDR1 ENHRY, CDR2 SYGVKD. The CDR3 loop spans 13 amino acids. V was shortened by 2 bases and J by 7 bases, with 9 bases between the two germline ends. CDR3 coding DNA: TGTGCCATCAGTGAGCCGGGGGAGAATGAGCAGTTCTTC. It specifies CAISEPGENEQFF.

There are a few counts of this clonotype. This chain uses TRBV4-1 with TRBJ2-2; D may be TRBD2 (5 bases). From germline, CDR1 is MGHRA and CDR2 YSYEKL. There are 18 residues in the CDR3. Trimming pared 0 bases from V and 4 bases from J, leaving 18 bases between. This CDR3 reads CASSQDSGGPKSTGELFF. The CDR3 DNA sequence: TGCGCCAGCAGCCAAGATTCGGGCGGGCCGAAAAGCACCGGGGAGCTGTTTTTT.

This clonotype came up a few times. The CDR3 DNA reads as TGTGCCAGCAGTTACTTCGACAGGGCGGGCTATGGCTACACCTTC. Translating it yields CASSYFDRAGYGYTF. The chain has TRBV6-6 and TRBJ1-2; 7 bases line up with TRBD1. This CDR3 comprises 15 residues. Trimming at V came to 1 base and at J to 4 bases, leaving 6 bases not matched to a gene. Germline CDR1 MNHNY, CDR2 SVGAGI (reference sequence).

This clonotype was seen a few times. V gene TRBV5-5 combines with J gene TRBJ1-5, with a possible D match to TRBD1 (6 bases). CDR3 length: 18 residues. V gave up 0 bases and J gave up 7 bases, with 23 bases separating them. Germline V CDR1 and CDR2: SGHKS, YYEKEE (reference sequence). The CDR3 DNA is TGTGCCAGCAGCTTGGGAGCAAGGGGGGCCCGCGCCGGGCAGCCCCAGCATTTT. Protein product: CASSLGARGARAGQPQHF.

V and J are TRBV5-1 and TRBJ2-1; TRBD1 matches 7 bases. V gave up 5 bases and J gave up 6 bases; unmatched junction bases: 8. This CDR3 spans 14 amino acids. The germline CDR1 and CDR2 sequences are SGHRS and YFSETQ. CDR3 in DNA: TGCGCCAGCAGTTCGATTACAGGGGTCAATGAGCAGTTCTTC. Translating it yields CASSSITGVNEQFF.

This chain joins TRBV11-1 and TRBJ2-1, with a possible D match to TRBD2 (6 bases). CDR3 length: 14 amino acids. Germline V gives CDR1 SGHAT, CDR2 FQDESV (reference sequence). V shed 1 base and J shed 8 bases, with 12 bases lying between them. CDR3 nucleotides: TGTGCCAGCAGCTTAGAGTGGGGGACTGATGAGCAGTTCTTC. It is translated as CASSLEWGTDEQFF.

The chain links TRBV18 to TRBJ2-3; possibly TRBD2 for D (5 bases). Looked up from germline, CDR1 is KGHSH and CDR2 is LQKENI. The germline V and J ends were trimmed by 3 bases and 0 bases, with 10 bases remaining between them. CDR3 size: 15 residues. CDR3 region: CASSPREYSTDTQYF. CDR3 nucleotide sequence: TGTGCCAGCTCACCGAGGGAGTATAGCACAGATACGCAGTATTTT.

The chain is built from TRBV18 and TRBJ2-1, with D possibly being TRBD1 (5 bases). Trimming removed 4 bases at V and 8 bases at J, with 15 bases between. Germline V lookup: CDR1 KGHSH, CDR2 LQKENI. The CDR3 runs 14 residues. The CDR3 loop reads CASSRDRVKDEQFF. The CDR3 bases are TGTGCCAGCTCACGAGACAGAGTAAAGGATGAGCAGTTCTTC.

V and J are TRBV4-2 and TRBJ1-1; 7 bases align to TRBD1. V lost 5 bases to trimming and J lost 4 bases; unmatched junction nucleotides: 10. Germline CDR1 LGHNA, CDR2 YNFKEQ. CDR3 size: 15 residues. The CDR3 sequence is CASSSRTGEGTEAFF. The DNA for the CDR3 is TGTGCCAGCAGCTCGCGTACAGGGGAGGGCACTGAAGCTTTCTTT.

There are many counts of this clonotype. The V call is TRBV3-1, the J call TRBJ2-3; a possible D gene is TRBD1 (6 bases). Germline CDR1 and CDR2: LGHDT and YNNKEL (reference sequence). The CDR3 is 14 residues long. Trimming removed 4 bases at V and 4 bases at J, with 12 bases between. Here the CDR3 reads CASSREYRADTQYF. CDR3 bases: TGTGCCAGCAGCCGAGAATACAGGGCAGATACGCAGTATTTT.

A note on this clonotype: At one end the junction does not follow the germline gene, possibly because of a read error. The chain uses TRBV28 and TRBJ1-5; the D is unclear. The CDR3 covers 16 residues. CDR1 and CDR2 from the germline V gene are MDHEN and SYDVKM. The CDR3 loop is CASLRRRVLSNQSQHF. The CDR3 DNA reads TGTGCCAGCCTCCGGCGCAGAGTCCTTAGCAATCAGTCCCAGCATTTT.

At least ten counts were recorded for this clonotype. CDR3 in DNA: TGTGCCAGCAGTCCTGGGGCCCTTGAAGCTTTCTTT. It yields the protein CASSPGALEAFF. V is TRBV6-6 and J is TRBJ1-1; D is perhaps TRBD1 (5 bases). CDR1 MNHNY and CDR2 SVGAGI come from the germline V gene (reference sequence). CDR3 length: 12 residues. Trimming cost V 5 bases and J 7 bases, with 11 bases left between them.

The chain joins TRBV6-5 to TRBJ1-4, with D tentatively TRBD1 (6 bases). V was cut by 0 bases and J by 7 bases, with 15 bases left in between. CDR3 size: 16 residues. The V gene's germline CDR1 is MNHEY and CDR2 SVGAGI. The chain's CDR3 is CASSYSSGAGSEKLFF. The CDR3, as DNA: TGTGCCAGCAGTTACTCATCAGGGGCCGGATCTGAAAAACTGTTTTTT.

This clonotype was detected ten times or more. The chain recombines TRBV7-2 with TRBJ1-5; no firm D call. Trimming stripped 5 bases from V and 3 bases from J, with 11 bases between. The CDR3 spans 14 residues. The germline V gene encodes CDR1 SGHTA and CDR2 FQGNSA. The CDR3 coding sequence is TGTGCCAGCAGCGACGGGCCCTTCAATCAGCCCCAGCATTTT. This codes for CASSDGPFNQPQHF.

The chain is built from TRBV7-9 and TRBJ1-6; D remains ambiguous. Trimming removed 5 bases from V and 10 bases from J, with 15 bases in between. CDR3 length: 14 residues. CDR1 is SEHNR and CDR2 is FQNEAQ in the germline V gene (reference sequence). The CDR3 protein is CASSPGVDRSPLHF. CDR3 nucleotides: TGTGCCAGCAGCCCCGGGGTAGACCGGTCACCCCTCCACTTT.

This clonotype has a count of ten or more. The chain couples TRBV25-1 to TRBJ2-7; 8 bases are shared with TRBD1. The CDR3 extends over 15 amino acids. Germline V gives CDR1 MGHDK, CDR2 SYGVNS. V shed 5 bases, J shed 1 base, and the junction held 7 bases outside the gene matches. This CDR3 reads CASSPSNRGSYEQYF. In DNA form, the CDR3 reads TGTGCCAGCAGTCCGTCGAACAGGGGGTCCTACGAGCAGTACTTC.

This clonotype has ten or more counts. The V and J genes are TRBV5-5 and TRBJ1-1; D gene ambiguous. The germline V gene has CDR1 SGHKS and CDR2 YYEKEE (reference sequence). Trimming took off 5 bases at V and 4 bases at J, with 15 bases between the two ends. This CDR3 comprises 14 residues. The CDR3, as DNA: TGTGCCAGCAGAACGGCGACAAATCCCACTGAAGCTTTCTTT. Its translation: CASRTATNPTEAFF.

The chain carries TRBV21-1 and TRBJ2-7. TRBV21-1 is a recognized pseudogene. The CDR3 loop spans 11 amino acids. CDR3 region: CASPFPYEQYF. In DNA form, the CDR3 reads TGTGCCAGCCCTTTCCCCTACGAGCAGTACTTC.

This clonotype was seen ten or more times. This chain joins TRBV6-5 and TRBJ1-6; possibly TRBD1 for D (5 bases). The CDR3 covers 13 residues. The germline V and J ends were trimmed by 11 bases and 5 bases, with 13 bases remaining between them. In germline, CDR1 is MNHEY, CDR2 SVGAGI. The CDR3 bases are TGTGCCGTGAAGGGACGGGATAATTCACCCCTCCACTTT. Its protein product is CAVKGRDNSPLHF.

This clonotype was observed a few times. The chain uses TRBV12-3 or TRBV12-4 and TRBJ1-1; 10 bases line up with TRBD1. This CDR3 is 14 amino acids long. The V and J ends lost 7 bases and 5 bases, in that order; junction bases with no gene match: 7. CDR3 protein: CASTWGTGVTEAFF. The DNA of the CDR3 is TGTGCCAGCACCTGGGGGACAGGGGTGACTGAAGCTTTCTTT.

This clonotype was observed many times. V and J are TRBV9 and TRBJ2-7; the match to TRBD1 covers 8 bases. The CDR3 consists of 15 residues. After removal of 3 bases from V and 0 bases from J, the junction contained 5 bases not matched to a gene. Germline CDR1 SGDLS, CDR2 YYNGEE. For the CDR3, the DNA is TGTGCCAGCAGCGCCGGACAGGGTTCCTCCTACGAGCAGTACTTC. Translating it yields CASSAGQGSSYEQYF.